The rows below give T cell receptor beta chains drawn from one sample of a study of blood T cell repertoires in COVID-19. Sequencing was performed with immunoSEQ multiplex PCR; in TCRdb, only in-frame clones are kept and a portion is missing. This sample has 150,000 or so clones, with 84% found just once. Sequenced input: peripheral blood. These receptors were obtained from a middle-aged man who had recovered from COVID-19. Both conserved end residues are part of each CDR3. The D gene is left open where the match is weak. For some rows the clone size is stated as once, few or many, or as a class when expanded; others skip it.

CDR3 protein,CDR3 DNA,D gene,J gene,V gene,clone size
CASRFGQGGFGEQYF,TGTGCCAGCAGATTTGGACAGGGTGGCTTTGGTGAGCAGTACTTC,TRBD1,TRBJ2-7,TRBV2,-
CASSPQDRFYEQYF,TGTGCCAGCAGCCCTCAGGACAGATTCTACGAGCAGTACTTC,-,TRBJ2-7,TRBV7-9,few
CASAGLGTEAFF,TGTGCCAGCGCAGGGTTGGGCACTGAAGCTTTCTTT,-,TRBJ1-1,TRBV28,-
CASSSTSKAGGYTF,TGTGCCAGCAGCTCAACATCCAAAGCGGGCGGCTACACCTTC,-,TRBJ1-2,TRBV7-6,-
CASSWQYRQTQYF,TGTGCCAGTAGTTGGCAGTACAGGCAGACCCAGTACTTC,-,TRBJ2-5,TRBV19,-
CASSLSLGQGVNIQYF,TGCGCCAGCAGCTTGAGTTTGGGACAGGGAGTGAACATTCAGTACTTC,TRBD1,TRBJ2-4,TRBV5-1,-
CASSAYSGSNTGELFF,TGTGCCAGCAGCGCGTACAGCGGGTCTAACACCGGGGAGCTGTTTTTT,-,TRBJ2-2,TRBV9,-
CASSGGRGLYEQYF,TGTGCCAGCAGCGGCGGGAGGGGTCTGTACGAGCAGTACTTC,TRBD2,TRBJ2-7,TRBV7-9,few
CASSQSQILPGTTNTGELFF,TGCGCCAGCAGCCAAAGCCAGATACTCCCCGGGACAACGAACACCGGGGAGCTGTTTTTT,-,TRBJ2-2,TRBV4-3,-
CASRMGGQGTHQPQHF,TGTGCCAGTAGGATGGGGGGACAGGGAACGCATCAGCCCCAGCATTTT,TRBD1,TRBJ1-5,TRBV19,-
CASSVSSTDTQYF,TGTGCCAGCAGTGTCTCTAGCACAGATACGCAGTATTTT,-,TRBJ2-3,TRBV2,-
CASSHRQGGQETQYF,TGTGCCAGTAGTCACCGACAGGGGGGCCAAGAGACCCAGTACTTC,TRBD1,TRBJ2-5,TRBV19,-
CASSRGLVGQLFF,TGTGCCAGCTCCAGGGGGCTAGTGGGTCAACTGTTTTTT,TRBD1,TRBJ1-4,TRBV28,-
CASSQNSGGETQYF,TGTGCCAGCAGCCAAAATTCGGGGGGGGAGACCCAGTACTTC,TRBD2,TRBJ2-5,TRBV7-9,-
CATSERRGSTDTQYF,TGTGCCACCAGTGAGAGGCGGGGGAGCACAGATACGCAGTATTTT,TRBD2,TRBJ2-3,TRBV24-1,-
CASSQRAKYNEQFF,TGTGCCAGCAGCCAGAGAGCAAAGTACAATGAGCAGTTCTTC,-,TRBJ2-1,TRBV3-1/TRBV3-2,-
CASKEGQGASPLHF,TGTGCCAGTAAAGAAGGACAGGGAGCATCACCCCTCCACTTT,TRBD1,TRBJ1-6,TRBV19,-
CASSFAVTSGRYDIQYF,TGTGCCAGCAGTTTTGCCGTGACTAGCGGGAGATACGACATTCAGTACTTC,TRBD2,TRBJ2-4,TRBV6-2/TRBV6-3,-
CASSLGRRDQPQHF,TGTGCCAGCAGTTTAGGGAGGAGGGATCAGCCCCAGCATTTT,-,TRBJ1-5,TRBV28,-
CASRSGETQYF,TGTGCCAGCAGGTCGGGAGAGACCCAGTACTTC,-,TRBJ2-5,TRBV7-9,-
CASSLDPGGPREQYF,TGTGCCAGCAGCTTGGATCCGGGAGGGCCTCGGGAGCAGTACTTC,TRBD2,TRBJ2-7,TRBV5-4,-
CASSDLRTSGRARTYEQYF,TGTGCCAGCAGTGACCTCAGGACTAGCGGGAGGGCCAGGACCTACGAGCAGTACTTC,TRBD2,TRBJ2-7,TRBV6-4,-
CASSLADTQYF,TGTGCCAGCAGTTTAGCGGATACGCAGTATTTT,-,TRBJ2-3,TRBV27,-
CASRRQRGNSETQYF,TGTGCCAGCAGGCGACAGCGGGGGAATTCGGAGACCCAGTACTTC,TRBD2,TRBJ2-5,TRBV6-5,-
CASSSRTGESNEAFF,TGTGCCAGCAGCTCTCGGACAGGGGAGAGCAACGAAGCTTTCTTT,TRBD1,TRBJ1-1,TRBV7-6,-
CASSVIAETSTDTQYF,TGTGCCAGCAGCGTAATCGCCGAAACTAGCACAGATACGCAGTATTTT,-,TRBJ2-3,TRBV9,-
CASSPGAGVFGEQYF,TGTGCCAGCAGTCCCGGGGCGGGAGTGTTTGGTGAGCAGTACTTC,TRBD2,TRBJ2-7,TRBV27,-
CAILGQSGELFF,TGTGCCATCCTGGGACAGTCCGGGGAGCTGTTTTTT,TRBD1,TRBJ2-2,TRBV10-3,-
CASSQGLAGGPHEAQYF,TGCGCCAGCAGCCAAGGACTAGCGGGGGGCCCCCACGAAGCGCAGTATTTT,TRBD2,TRBJ2-3,TRBV4-1,-
CASRLSISNQPQHF,TGTGCCAGCCGATTGAGCATCTCCAATCAGCCCCAGCATTTT,-,TRBJ1-5,TRBV28,-
CASSSTVTSNYEQYF,TGCGCCAGCAGCTCTACAGTGACTAGTAACTACGAGCAGTACTTC,-,TRBJ2-7,TRBV4-1,-
CASSPNQGGVETQYF,TGTGCCAGCAGCCCGAATCAGGGGGGAGTGGAGACCCAGTACTTC,-,TRBJ2-5,TRBV7-3,-
CAWSPGQGNLPQHF,TGTGCCTGGAGCCCGGGACAGGGGAATCTGCCCCAGCATTTT,TRBD1,TRBJ1-5,TRBV30,-
CASSEQGFNTEAFF,TGTGCCAGCAGTGAACAGGGTTTTAACACTGAAGCTTTCTTT,-,TRBJ1-1,TRBV6-1,few
CASSPSQQGLGRSPLHF,TGTGCCAGCTCCCCCAGCCAGCAGGGTTTGGGGAGGTCACCCCTCCACTTT,-,TRBJ1-6,TRBV18,-
CASSLGLAGDGEQFF,TGTGCCAGCAGCTTAGGACTAGCGGGGGACGGGGAGCAGTTCTTC,TRBD2,TRBJ2-1,TRBV7-3,once
CASSQEDWGPQYGYTF,TGTGCCAGCAGCCAAGAGGATTGGGGGCCACAATATGGCTACACCTTC,-,TRBJ1-2,TRBV14,once
CASSYGRGTEAFF,TGTGCCAGCAGTTACGGGAGGGGCACTGAAGCTTTCTTT,-,TRBJ1-1,TRBV6-5,-
CASSPPPGQGGGYTF,TGTGCCAGCAGCCCTCCTCCGGGACAGGGGGGTGGCTACACCTTC,TRBD1,TRBJ1-2,TRBV28,-
CASGPGGGLYEQYF,TGTGCCAGCGGTCCTGGCGGGGGGCTTTACGAGCAGTACTTC,TRBD2,TRBJ2-7,TRBV27,-
CSADESGELFF,TGCAGCGCCGATGAGAGTGGGGAGCTGTTTTTT,-,TRBJ2-2,TRBV29-1,once
CASSLGQGHEQYF,TGTGCCAGCAGTTTAGGACAGGGCCACGAGCAGTACTTC,TRBD1,TRBJ2-7,TRBV12-3/TRBV12-4,few
CASRLDRASYNEQFF,TGTGCCAGCAGGCTGGACAGGGCATCCTACAATGAGCAGTTCTTC,TRBD1,TRBJ2-1,TRBV2,-
CASSPWPAGGDEKLFF,TGCGCCAGCAGTCCATGGCCGGCAGGGGGCGATGAAAAACTGTTTTTT,TRBD1,TRBJ1-4,TRBV23-1,-
CASSWTGGQPQHF,TGTGCCAGTAGCTGGACAGGGGGACAGCCCCAGCATTTT,TRBD1,TRBJ1-5,TRBV19,few
CAWSAGRDQPQHF,TGTGCCTGGAGTGCGGGGAGAGATCAGCCCCAGCATTTT,-,TRBJ1-5,TRBV30,-
CASSLRAGGFYEQYF,TGTGCCAGCAGCCTCAGGGCAGGGGGGTTCTACGAGCAGTACTTC,-,TRBJ2-7,TRBV6-2/TRBV6-3,-
CASSPELNTEAFF,TGTGCCAGCTCACCCGAGTTGAACACTGAAGCTTTCTTT,-,TRBJ1-1,TRBV18,-
CASSQDLASGPHEQYF,TGCGCCAGCAGCCAAGATTTGGCTAGCGGCCCCCACGAGCAGTACTTC,TRBD2,TRBJ2-7,TRBV4-3,-
CASSTRTAGNTIYF,TGTGCCAGCAGCACACGGACAGCTGGAAACACCATATATTTT,-,TRBJ1-3,TRBV5-8,-
CASSKSGGLAGTTPNEQYF,TGTGCCAGCAGCAAGTCCGGTGGACTAGCGGGAACAACTCCCAACGAGCAGTACTTC,TRBD2,TRBJ2-7,TRBV11-2,few
CASRQGATDTQYF,TGTGCCAGCCGACAGGGGGCGACCGATACGCAGTATTTT,TRBD1,TRBJ2-3,TRBV27,-
CASSYSNGGSEAFF,TGTGCCAGCAGTTACTCGAACGGGGGATCTGAAGCTTTCTTT,-,TRBJ1-1,TRBV6-2/TRBV6-3,-
CASSRQNTEAFF,TGTGCCAGCAGCCGACAAAACACTGAAGCTTTCTTT,-,TRBJ1-1,TRBV6-5,few
CASSQDSSGDEQFF,TGCGCCAGCAGCCAAGATAGCTCGGGAGATGAGCAGTTCTTC,-,TRBJ2-1,TRBV4-1,-
CASSRTGTSGTDTQYF,TGTGCCAGCAGCCGCACCGGGACTAGCGGCACAGATACGCAGTATTTT,TRBD2,TRBJ2-3,TRBV9,-
CAAGLQGAGANVLTF,TGTGCCGCGGGACTCCAGGGGGCTGGGGCCAACGTCCTGACTTTC,-,TRBJ2-6,TRBV6-5,once
CASGLDTSGELVGTEAFF,TGTGCTAGTGGTTTGGACACCTCAGGGGAGTTAGTGGGCACTGAAGCTTTCTTT,-,TRBJ1-1,TRBV12-5,-